The source of this TCR beta chain is a study of cytomegalovirus exposure and HLA in healthy donors. Study-level results: According to an earlier analysis, most TCR beta V segments yielded productive rearrangements about 90% or about 30% of the time. For most subjects, TCR beta sequences were reported to predict HLA-A and HLA-B alleles with accuracy. The study designated fewer than 200 TCR beta chains cytomegalovirus-associated.

The V gene end was trimmed by 6 bases and the J gene end by 9 bases; junction bases not matched to a gene: 11. Germline V gene sequence: CDR1 MDHEN, CDR2 SYDVKM. The CDR3 spans 15 residues. The PCR used 60 Vbeta and 13 Jbeta primers. The assay was immunoSEQ multiplex PCR, and TCRdb's table has in-frame clones only and misses some. The data show roughly 170,000 clones, over 60% seen once. Concerning this clone: Its antigen remains unidentified.

The chain has TRBV28 and TRBJ2-1; 10 bases match TRBD2. The receptor comes from a female donor in good health and CMV-seronegative. Sequences were obtained from PBMCs. The CDR3 nucleotides are TGTGCCAGCAGATCCTCTAGCGGGAGACTGACTGAGCAGTTCTTC. Residues: CASRSSSGRLTEQFF.